This TCR beta chain came from a study of identical twins. TCRdb fed the 5' RACE reads into MiXCR, producing one record per CDR3 protein. The table records 400,000 to 600,000 distinct CDR3 sequences, about 20% of them present only once. This clonotype was seen more than once but under ten times. The same sample was also studied in work on yellow fever vaccine responses in identical twins.

Sequencing was done on a sample of CD4+ T cells sorted from blood. The receptor was isolated from a young woman in good health.

The CDR3 loop reads CASRTTSGYEQYF. The CDR3 region has the DNA TGTGCCAGCAGGACGACTAGCGGTTACGAGCAGTACTTC. The chain links TRBV6-1 to TRBJ2-7, with 9 bases matching TRBD2. With V trimmed by 6 bases and J by 4 bases, 4 bases remained unmatched. This CDR3 comprises 13 residues. Germline CDR1 reads MNHNS; CDR2 reads SASEGT.